This TCR beta chain originates from a study of blood T cells in healthy people across ages. The draw of peripheral blood yielded about 10 milliliters from each donor. This clonotype was picked up one time. Its specificity is unknown. It was with a sample-barcoded 5' primer and a J-beta primer mix that a second PCR of about 6 to 12 cycles was run. Any given sample supplied a minimum of 3 million CDR3-containing paired-end reads. Each CDR3 protein gets one entry after TCRdb re-called the 5' RACE reads with MiXCR. The table shows about 1,400,000 distinct CDR3 sequences, with 45% to 70% occurring only once. Overall study results and limits: Long-lived and aged donors differed, with more naive CD4+ cells and higher diversity in the long-lived. The diversity estimates, figures obtained from one million T cells, were considered underestimates.

The clonotype originates from a man younger than 35 in good health. Sequences were obtained from blood.

CDR3 bases: TGCGCCAGCAGCTCGGGCAACCTGGGGAACGAGCAGTACTTC. This encodes CASSSGNLGNEQYF. This chain uses TRBV5-1 with TRBJ2-7; D gene unclear. The length of the CDR3 is 14 residues. Germline V gene sequence: CDR1 SGHRS, CDR2 YFSETQ. V dropped 3 bases and J dropped 5 bases, with 15 bases sitting between them.